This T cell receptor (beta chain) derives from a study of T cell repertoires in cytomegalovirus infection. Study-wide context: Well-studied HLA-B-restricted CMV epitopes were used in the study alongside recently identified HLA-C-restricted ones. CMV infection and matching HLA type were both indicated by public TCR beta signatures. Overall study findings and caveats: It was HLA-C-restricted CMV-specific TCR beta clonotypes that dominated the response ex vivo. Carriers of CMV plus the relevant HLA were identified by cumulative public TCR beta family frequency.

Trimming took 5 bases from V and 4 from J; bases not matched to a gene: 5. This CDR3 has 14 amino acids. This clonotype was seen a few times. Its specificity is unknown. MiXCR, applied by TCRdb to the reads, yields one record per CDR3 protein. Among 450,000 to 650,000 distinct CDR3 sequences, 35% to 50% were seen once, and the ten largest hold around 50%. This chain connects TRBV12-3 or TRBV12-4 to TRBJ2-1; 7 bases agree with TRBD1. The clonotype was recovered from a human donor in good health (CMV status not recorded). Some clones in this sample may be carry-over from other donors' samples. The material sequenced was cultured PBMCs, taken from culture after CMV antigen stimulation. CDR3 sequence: CASSRQGGYNEQFF. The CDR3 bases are TGTGCCAGCAGTCGACAGGGTGGTTACAATGAGCAGTTCTTC.